The clone carrying this TCR beta chain was detected many times. The antigen is unknown. This specimen comes from a study of prognosis after radiotherapy for stage I lung cancer. In the study overall: Non-small cell lung cancer patients were all deemed medically inoperable.

The V gene lost 5 bases and the J gene lost 2 bases, with 12 bases spanning the gap. This CDR3 comprises 14 residues. Germline V lookup: CDR1 SGHAT, CDR2 FQNNGV. Sample collection consisted of 5.5 to 6 milliliters of peripheral blood drawn at each of two time points. Study-level results: Gene usage, both TRBV and TRBJ, reportedly differed between patients with metastases and patients without them. A determination of whether the expanded TCR clones were tumor-specific was not made.

The study amplified the TCR beta CDR3 region from genomic DNA. This amplification was carried out by two rounds of multiplex PCR. Primers targeting each individual TRBV and TRBJ gene were applied in first-round PCR. Each CDR3 protein gets one entry after TCRdb re-called the multiplex PCR reads with MiXCR. In the table there are under 75,000 distinct CDR3 sequences, about 25% of which are singletons. This TCR came from a donor older than 45 with non-small cell lung cancer. The rearrangement uses TRBV11-2 and TRBJ1-1, with D tentatively TRBD1 (5 bases). This sample comprised PBMCs, obtained before or after stereotactic body radiation therapy (not recorded which). CDR3 in DNA: TGTGCCAGCAGCCAAGACAGCAGCAACACTGAAGCTTTCTTT. It codes for CASSQDSSNTEAFF.